This is a list of T cell receptor beta chains from one sample in a study of blood T cell repertoires in COVID-19. The repertoire was sequenced with immunoSEQ multiplex PCR; TCRdb's copy has only in-frame clones and lacks some. Of about 70,000 clones in the sample, roughly 80% were seen once. The sequencing sample was made of peripheral blood. The receptors stem from a man aged 25-40 years with COVID-19, enrolled during active disease. Each CDR3 is given with its conserved first and last residue. The order of the fields is CDR3 length, V gene, clone size, J gene, D gene, CDR3 protein, CDR3 DNA. The D gene is left open where the match is weak. Only some rows state a clone size, as once, few, many or a class for expanded clones.

length: 13
V: TRBV9
size: NA
J: TRBJ1-5
D: NA
CDR3: CASSVGEDQPQHF
DNA: TGTGCCAGCAGCGTAGGAGAGGATCAGCCCCAGCATTTT

length: 15
V: TRBV9
size: NA
J: TRBJ1-4
D: TRBD1
CDR3: CASSGTGVTNEKLFF
DNA: TGTGCCAGCAGCGGGACAGGGGTTACTAATGAAAAACTGTTTTTT

length: 16
V: TRBV4-3
size: NA
J: TRBJ1-1
D: NA
CDR3: CASSQDYTRAGAEAFF
DNA: TGCGCCAGCAGCCAAGATTATACGAGGGCAGGGGCTGAAGCTTTCTTT

length: 14
V: TRBV5-6
size: NA
J: TRBJ2-4
D: TRBD1
CDR3: CASSLVDRENIQYF
DNA: TGTGCCAGCAGCTTGGTGGACAGGGAGAACATTCAGTACTTC

length: 12
V: TRBV28
size: medium-sized
J: TRBJ2-7
D: NA
CDR3: CASSSVQVEQYF
DNA: TGTGCCAGCAGTTCAGTACAGGTGGAGCAGTACTTC

length: 13
V: TRBV28
size: NA
J: TRBJ1-5
D: NA
CDR3: CASRWGGDQPQHF
DNA: TGTGCCAGCCGGTGGGGGGGCGATCAGCCCCAGCATTTT

length: 14
V: TRBV2
size: NA
J: TRBJ1-2
D: TRBD1
CDR3: CASSEPTGRYGYTF
DNA: TGTGCCAGCAGTGAACCGACAGGGCGCTATGGCTACACCTTC

length: 12
V: TRBV28
size: NA
J: TRBJ1-2
D: NA
CDR3: CASSGGFDGYTF
DNA: TGTGCCAGCAGTGGGGGGTTCGATGGCTACACCTTC

length: 16
V: TRBV27
size: NA
J: TRBJ2-3
D: NA
CDR3: CASSLGQSLITDTQYF
DNA: TGTGCCAGCAGTTTAGGGCAGTCCCTTATCACAGATACGCAGTATTTT

length: 12
V: TRBV28
size: NA
J: TRBJ1-2
D: NA
CDR3: CASRGGGYGYTF
DNA: TGTGCCAGCAGAGGGGGGGGCTATGGCTACACCTTC

length: 14
V: TRBV24-1
size: NA
J: TRBJ2-2
D: NA
CDR3: CATSDLADTGELFF
DNA: TGTGCCACCAGTGATTTGGCGGACACCGGGGAGCTGTTTTTT

length: 15
V: TRBV28
size: once
J: TRBJ1-2
D: TRBD1
CDR3: CASSFRDRGVSGYTF
DNA: TGTGCCAGCAGTTTCCGGGACAGGGGCGTCAGCGGCTACACCTTC

length: 15
V: TRBV5-7
size: NA
J: TRBJ2-7
D: NA
CDR3: CASSFCNRKLYEQYF
DNA: TGTGCCAGCAGCTTCTGTAACAGAAAACTCTACGAGCAGTACTTC

length: 15
V: TRBV18
size: few
J: TRBJ1-6
D: NA
CDR3: CASSPSSGDNSPLHF
DNA: TGTGCCAGCTCACCTTCTTCCGGAGACAATTCACCCCTCCACTTT

length: 13
V: TRBV27
size: NA
J: TRBJ1-3
D: NA
CDR3: CASSRQEGNTIYF
DNA: TGTGCCAGCAGTCGACAGGAGGGAAACACCATATATTTT

length: 18
V: TRBV7-8
size: NA
J: TRBJ1-4
D: NA
CDR3: CASSLGSGGFPTNEKLFF
DNA: TGTGCCAGCAGCTTAGGATCTGGGGGCTTCCCAACTAATGAAAAACTGTTTTTT

length: 13
V: TRBV6-6
size: NA
J: TRBJ1-4
D: TRBD1
CDR3: CAAQGQGNEKLFF
DNA: TGTGCCGCTCAGGGACAGGGTAATGAAAAACTGTTTTTT

length: 15
V: TRBV27
size: few
J: TRBJ2-1
D: NA
CDR3: CASSLGSASYNEQFF
DNA: TGTGCCAGCAGTTTAGGTAGCGCGTCCTACAATGAGCAGTTCTTC

length: 17
V: TRBV7-7
size: NA
J: TRBJ2-2
D: TRBD2
CDR3: CASSSLKAGGGTGELFF
DNA: TGTGCTAGCAGCTCATTGAAAGCGGGAGGAGGCACCGGGGAGCTGTTTTTT

length: 13
V: TRBV12-3/TRBV12-4
size: NA
J: TRBJ1-3
D: TRBD1
CDR3: CATGQGRINTIYF
DNA: TGTGCCACCGGACAGGGGAGAATAAACACCATATATTTT

length: 19
V: TRBV6-1
size: NA
J: TRBJ2-2
D: TRBD2
CDR3: CASSEAVIAGGWDTGELFF
DNA: TGTGCCAGCAGTGAAGCGGTAATAGCGGGAGGGTGGGACACCGGGGAGCTGTTTTTT

length: 17
V: TRBV18
size: NA
J: TRBJ2-2
D: NA
CDR3: CASSPFGRGTNTGELFF
DNA: TGTGCCAGCTCACCATTCGGAAGGGGTACGAACACCGGGGAGCTGTTTTTT

length: 18
V: TRBV6-2/TRBV6-3
size: NA
J: TRBJ2-1
D: TRBD2
CDR3: CASSYSETGGRAYNEQFF
DNA: TGTGCCAGCAGTTACTCGGAAACTGGCGGGAGAGCCTACAATGAGCAGTTCTTC

length: 16
V: TRBV6-2/TRBV6-3
size: NA
J: TRBJ1-1
D: NA
CDR3: CASSYSQRLMNTEAFF
DNA: TGTGCCAGCAGTTACTCTCAGCGACTCATGAACACTGAAGCTTTCTTT

length: 13
V: TRBV6-5
size: few
J: TRBJ2-7
D: NA
CDR3: CASSLATGREQYF
DNA: TGTGCCAGCAGTTTAGCGACAGGGAGGGAGCAGTACTTC

length: 17
V: TRBV27
size: NA
J: TRBJ2-2
D: NA
CDR3: CASSLYQGANSPGELFF
DNA: TGTGCCAGCAGTTTATATCAAGGGGCGAACTCTCCCGGGGAGCTGTTTTTT

length: 14
V: TRBV6-5
size: NA
J: TRBJ2-6
D: TRBD1
CDR3: CASIQGPGANVLTF
DNA: TGTGCCAGCATACAGGGGCCTGGGGCCAACGTCCTGACTTTC